This TCR beta chain was obtained from a study of blood T cell repertoires in COVID-19. Study in general: Nucleic acid was either cDNA or gDNA, and it came from T cells, B-cell-depleted T cells, or PBMCs.

The table came from immunoSEQ multiplex PCR; TCRdb's copy has only in-frame clones and leaves some out. The table has fewer than 100,000 clones, 90% seen once. The sequenced sample was peripheral blood. This receptor was identified in a woman of 80 years or more with acute or convalescent COVID-19.

In DNA form, the CDR3 reads TGCGCCAGCAGCCAAGATGACCGACTAGCGGGAGCTTGGGAGCAGTTCTTC. Amino acid sequence: CASSQDDRLAGAWEQFF. This chain uses TRBV4-1 with TRBJ2-1; the match to TRBD2 covers 12 bases. Looked up from germline, CDR1 is MGHRA and CDR2 is YSYEKL. Trimming cost V 0 bases and J 10 bases; bases outside gene matches: 10. The CDR3 spans 17 residues.